These 28 T cell receptor beta chains originate from one sample sequenced in a study of lymphopenia after photon versus proton radiotherapy. Sequenced by immunoSEQ multiplex PCR; TCRdb stores in-frame clones only, minus some. The data hold more than 60,000 clones, with about 90% observed a single time. Sequenced material: peripheral blood, taken from a patient treated with photon-based radiotherapy. These receptors all come from a man aged 40-49 years with gastric cancer.

The chain uses TRBV5-4 and TRBJ2-2; D not resolved. Per the germline V gene, CDR1 is SGHNT and CDR2 is YYREEE (reference sequence). Trimming took off 0 bases at V and 4 bases at J, with 13 bases between the two ends. This CDR3 region has 16 residues. The DNA of the CDR3 is TGTGCCAGCAGCTTGGTTGGCAGCCAGCTCACCGGGGAGCTGTTTTTT. Its translation is CASSLVGSQLTGELFF.

The V call is TRBV5-4, the J call TRBJ1-6; tentative D call: TRBD1 (6 bases). CDR1 is SGHNT and CDR2 is YYREEE in the germline V gene (reference sequence). The CDR3 spans 17 residues. Trimming stripped 4 bases from V and 7 bases from J, with 21 bases between. In DNA form, the CDR3 reads TGTGCCAGCAGCCCCACCGCCTCGAGACAGGTGAATTCACCCCTCCACTTT. It is translated as CASSPTASRQVNSPLHF.

This chain uses TRBV29-1 with TRBJ2-5; 11 bases are a match to TRBD1. The CDR3 sequence is 13 residues long. The germline gives CDR1 SQVTM, CDR2 ANQGSEA. The V and J ends lost 2 bases and 5 bases, in that order; junction bases with no gene match: 1. The CDR3 DNA sequence: TGCAGCGTTGAATGGACAGGGGGCGAGACCCAGTACTTC. Translating gives CSVEWTGGETQYF.

This sequence joins TRBV6-1 and TRBJ1-2; the D gene is possibly TRBD1 (6 bases). The CDR3 loop spans 18 amino acids. CDR1 and CDR2 (germline): MNHNS, SASEGT. V was shortened by 2 bases and J by 0 bases, with 19 bases between the two germline ends. This chain's CDR3 is CASSELHGQGKTNYGYTF. The CDR3 DNA reads TGTGCCAGCAGTGAACTGCACGGGCAGGGGAAGACTAACTATGGCTACACCTTC.

The chain couples TRBV9 to TRBJ1-3; D is perhaps TRBD1 (5 bases). The CDR3 runs to 15 residues. V lost 2 bases and J 1 base, leaving 10 bases between the germline ends. The germline CDR1 and CDR2 sequences are SGDLS and YYNGEE. The CDR3 region has the DNA TGTGCCAGCAGCGTCGCGGGGCTATCTGGAAACACCATATATTTT. It encodes CASSVAGLSGNTIYF.

The J gene is TRBJ1-1, the V gene TRBV15, with no clear D. The CDR3 extends over 14 amino acids. CDR1 is LNHNV, CDR2 YYDKDF, per germline (reference sequence). V lost 0 bases and J lost 10, with 15 bases in between. In DNA, the CDR3 is TGTGCCACCAGCAGAGACGCAGCAAACCCCCCAGCTTTCTTT. It yields the protein CATSRDAANPPAFF.

This clone was seen just once. The chain combines TRBV30 with TRBJ2-1, with TRBD1 identical over 7 bases. Trimming cost V 2 bases and J 7 bases; bases outside gene matches: 8. Germline values: CDR1 GTSNPN, CDR2 SVGIG (reference sequence). The CDR3 contains 14 residues. The CDR3: CAWSFPTGLNEQFF. CDR3 coding DNA: TGTGCCTGGAGTTTCCCGACAGGGTTGAATGAGCAGTTCTTC.

The rearrangement uses TRBV7-2 and TRBJ1-6, with D perhaps matching TRBD1 (6 bases). The CDR3 sequence is 11 residues long. Germline V gene sequence: CDR1 SGHTA, CDR2 FQGNSA. V lost 1 base, J lost 18 bases, and 10 bases lay in between. The CDR3 region is CASSLGDTYHF. The CDR3 DNA is TGTGCCAGCAGCTTAGGGGACACCTACCACTTT.

The V gene is TRBV7-9, the J gene TRBJ1-6, with a tentative D call TRBD1 (5 bases). This CDR3 has 14 residues. Germline values: CDR1 SEHNR, CDR2 FQNEAQ (reference sequence). Trimming stripped 5 bases from V and 10 bases from J, with 15 bases between. CDR3 region: CASSGWDDRSPLHF. The CDR3 nucleotides are TGTGCCAGCAGCGGGTGGGACGACAGATCACCCCTCCACTTT.

V gene TRBV11-2 combines with J gene TRBJ2-3; D call uncertain. The CDR3 extends over 11 amino acids. Germline V CDR1 and CDR2: SGHAT, FQNNGV. Trimming stripped 6 bases from V and 4 bases from J, with 5 bases between. The CDR3 DNA follows: TGTGCCAGCAGGTCAGCAGATACGCAGTATTTT. This translates into CASRSADTQYF.

The genes are TRBV19 and TRBJ1-5; TRBD1 aligns across 10 bases. The CDR3 is 14 amino acids. Unmatched junction bases numbered 5, after V lost 6 bases and J lost 6 bases. Germline lookup yields CDR1 LNHDA and CDR2 SQIVND (reference sequence). The chain's CDR3 is CASRGDRGPQPQHF. The DNA of the CDR3 is TGTGCCAGTAGGGGCGACAGGGGGCCTCAGCCCCAGCATTTT.

CDR3 nucleotide sequence: TGTGCCAGCAGCTTTAGTGTGACAGGGGACTACGAGCAGTACTTC. This encodes CASSFSVTGDYEQYF. V usage is TRBV5-6 and J usage is TRBJ2-7, with 8 nucleotides matching TRBD1. The CDR3 length is 15 residues. Germline assignment: CDR1 SGHDT and CDR2 YYEEEE. V shed 2 bases, J shed 3 bases, and the junction held 7 bases outside the gene matches.

The chain links TRBV7-9 to TRBJ1-4; the D is unclear. Germline assignment: CDR1 SEHNR and CDR2 FQNEAQ (reference sequence). Between the trimmed V and J ends, which lost 3 bases and 3 bases, there was a span of 11 bases. The CDR3 contains 15 residues. The CDR3 loop is CASSFGMGSNEKLFF. The CDR3 region has the DNA TGTGCCAGCAGCTTTGGGATGGGGTCTAATGAAAAACTGTTTTTT.

The rearrangement uses TRBV7-9 and TRBJ1-2; 11 bases are shared with TRBD1. With V trimmed by 0 bases and J by 10 bases, 1 base remained unmatched. This CDR3 region has 13 residues. The V gene's germline CDR1 is SEHNR and CDR2 FQNEAQ (reference sequence). The CDR3 coding sequence is TGTGCCAGCAGCTTAGCGGGACAGGGGGACTACACCTTC. Protein: CASSLAGQGDYTF.

This clone was seen once. The chain couples TRBV4-1 to TRBJ1-2; no reliable D call. Germline V gene sequence: CDR1 MGHRA, CDR2 YSYEKL. The CDR3 length is 15 residues. V lost 1 base and J lost 5, with 14 bases in between. Written as DNA, the CDR3 is TGCGCCAGCAGCCAAGTACTTCAGGCTGGGTATGGCTACACCTTC. It specifies CASSQVLQAGYGYTF.

The gene calls are TRBV7-3 and TRBJ1-1, with D possibly matching TRBD1 (5 bases). Germline CDR1 and CDR2: SGHTA and FQGTGA. V was cut by 8 bases and J by 4 bases, with 17 bases left in between. This CDR3 is built from 14 residues. CDR3 sequence (DNA): TGTGCCAGCGGGAGGGGAGGGTCGGGCACTGAAGCTTTCTTT. As protein: CASGRGGSGTEAFF.

DNA of the CDR3: TGTGCCAGCAGCCAAGATGAGGGCCAGGGGGCGACACCCCTCCACTTT. Translating it yields CASSQDEGQGATPLHF. The chain has TRBV4-2 and TRBJ1-6; TRBD1 agrees at 8 bases. V shed 0 bases and J 11 bases; nucleotides not matched to a gene: 9. Germline CDR1 reads LGHNA; CDR2 reads YNFKEQ. The CDR3 consists of 16 residues.

This chain connects TRBV5-1 to TRBJ2-3; tentatively, D is TRBD2 (6 bases). Per germline, CDR1 SGHRS and CDR2 YFSETQ. Trimming removed 4 bases from V and 1 base from J, with 16 bases in between. The CDR3 length is 16 residues. CDR3 nucleotide sequence: TGCGCCAGCAGCGAGGGAGGTGTTAGTGGCACAGATACGCAGTATTTT. Its protein is CASSEGGVSGTDTQYF.

This chain links TRBV5-1 with TRBJ2-3; tentatively, D is TRBD1 (6 bases). The CDR3 totals 15 residues. The germline V and J ends were trimmed by 6 bases and 1 base, with 15 bases remaining between them. The germline CDR1 and CDR2 sequences are SGHRS and YFSETQ. CDR3 DNA: TGCGCCAGCACCGGCTCAGGGGCCGGCACAGATACGCAGTATTTT. Protein sequence: CASTGSGAGTDTQYF.

This clone was counted only a few times. V and J are TRBV25-1 and TRBJ2-2, with TRBD1 matching over 9 bases. J was trimmed by 8 bases and V by 1 base; bases with no gene match: 11. The CDR3 sequence is 17 residues long. The germline CDR1 and CDR2 sequences are MGHDK and SYGVNS. The CDR3 spells CASSESRDRGFYGELFF. CDR3 bases: TGTGCCAGCAGTGAATCCCGAGACAGGGGGTTCTATGGGGAGCTGTTTTTT.

The CDR3 protein is CASSPDLGGGAYEQYF. The CDR3 nucleotides are TGCGCCAGCAGCCCCGATTTGGGCGGGGGGGCCTACGAGCAGTACTTC. This chain uses TRBV4-3 with TRBJ2-7, with TRBD2 matching over 9 bases. Trimming cost V 4 bases and J 2 bases; bases outside gene matches: 9. This CDR3 comprises 16 residues. The germline V gene has CDR1 LGHNA and CDR2 YSLEER.

This chain joins TRBV4-3 and TRBJ2-3, with 9 bases that match TRBD2. Per germline, CDR1 LGHNA and CDR2 YSLEER. J lost 0 bases, V lost 0 bases, and 13 bases had no gene match. This CDR3 comprises 20 residues. The CDR3 loop reads CASSQDLSLAGRTSTDTQYF. The DNA of the CDR3 is TGCGCCAGCAGCCAAGACTTGTCGCTAGCGGGGCGCACTAGCACAGATACGCAGTATTTT.

The gene calls are TRBV7-9 and TRBJ1-5, with a possible D match to TRBD1 (6 bases). Trimming left V 4 bases short and J 7 bases short, with 11 bases between. This CDR3 spans 13 amino acids. In germline, CDR1 is SEHNR, CDR2 FQNEAQ (reference sequence). For the CDR3, the DNA is TGTGCCAGCAGCTCCCAAGGGGGGCAGCCCCAGCATTTT. Its translation is CASSSQGGQPQHF.

The CDR3 DNA follows: TGTGCCATCAGTGGGGCTAGCAGTCTTGGGGAGCTGTTTTTT. Residues: CAISGASSLGELFF. The chain carries TRBV10-3 and TRBJ2-2, with TRBD2 as a possible D gene (5 bases). The CDR3 is 14 residues long. Germline CDR1 reads ENHRY; CDR2 reads SYGVKD. V dropped 4 bases and J dropped 8 bases, with 14 bases sitting between them.

The chain carries TRBV7-6 and TRBJ2-7, with a possible D match to TRBD1 (5 bases). This CDR3 has 13 amino acids. CDR1 is SGHVS, CDR2 FNYEAQ, per germline. V dropped 5 bases and J dropped 6 bases, with 14 bases sitting between them. CDR3 sequence reads: CASSRRTTSEQYF. CDR3 DNA: TGTGCCAGCAGCCGACGGACAACAAGCGAGCAGTACTTC.

This chain links TRBV5-1 with TRBJ1-4; 8 bases fit TRBD1. Germline V gene lookup returns CDR1 SGHRS and CDR2 YFSETQ. V was clipped by 0 bases and J by 1 base; unmatched bases: 2. This CDR3 contains 16 residues. The chain's CDR3 is CASSLAGGRTNEKLFF. CDR3 DNA sequence: TGCGCCAGCAGCTTGGCAGGGGGCCGAACTAATGAAAAACTGTTTTTT.

V gene TRBV18 combines with J gene TRBJ1-4; D ambiguous. With 5 bases removed from V and 0 bases from J, the gap between germline ends came to 7 bases. This CDR3 has 14 residues. The germline gives CDR1 KGHSH, CDR2 LQKENI. The CDR3 spells CASSSTATNEKLFF. CDR3 DNA sequence: TGTGCCAGCTCATCAACTGCAACTAATGAAAAACTGTTTTTT.

This sequence joins TRBV12-5 and TRBJ2-1; tentatively, D is TRBD2 (5 bases). Germline V CDR1 and CDR2: LGHNT, FRNRAP. The CDR3 sequence is 15 residues long. Trimming left V 9 bases short and J 1 base short, with 16 bases between. This CDR3 reads CASEGDGRSYNEQFF. For the CDR3, the DNA is TGTGCTAGCGAGGGCGATGGTAGGTCCTACAATGAGCAGTTCTTC.